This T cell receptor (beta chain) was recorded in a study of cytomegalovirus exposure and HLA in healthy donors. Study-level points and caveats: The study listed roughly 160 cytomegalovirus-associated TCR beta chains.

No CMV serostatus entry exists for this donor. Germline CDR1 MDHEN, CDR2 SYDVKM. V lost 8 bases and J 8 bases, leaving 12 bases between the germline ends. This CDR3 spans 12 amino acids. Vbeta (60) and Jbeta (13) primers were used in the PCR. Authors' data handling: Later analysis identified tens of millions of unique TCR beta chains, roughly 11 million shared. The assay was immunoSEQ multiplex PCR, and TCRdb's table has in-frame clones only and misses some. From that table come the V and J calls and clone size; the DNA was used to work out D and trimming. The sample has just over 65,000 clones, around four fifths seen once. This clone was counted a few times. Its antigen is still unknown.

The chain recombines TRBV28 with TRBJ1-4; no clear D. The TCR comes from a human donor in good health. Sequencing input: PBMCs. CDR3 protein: CASSSSGEKLFF. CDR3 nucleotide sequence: TGTGCCAGCTCTTCTTCGGGAGAAAAACTGTTTTTT.